This T cell receptor (beta chain) was obtained from a study of OX40 agonist ivuxolimab in advanced cancers. Looking at the study overall: Ivuxolimab was an agonistic, fully human IgG2 monoclonal antibody directed against OX40 (CD134), a costimulatory receptor. Three dose-escalation patients achieved partial responses, one with hepatocellular carcinoma and two with cutaneous melanoma. Intravenous ivuxolimab was administered to patients every 2 weeks at six dose levels: 0.01, 0.1, 0.3, 1.5, 3 and 10 mg/kg. In the dose-escalation cohort, 82.7% of patients were male, and the mean age was 60 years with a range of roughly 23 to 79. Patients were allowed to have had prior anti-PD-1, anti-PD-L1 or anti-CTLA-4 therapy, and approximately 37% of the dose-escalation patients had been treated with checkpoint inhibitors. The paper reports the monotherapy dose-escalation portion (N of about 56 patients) of the phase I ivuxolimab trial. Of the approximately 50 dose-escalation patients, hepatocellular carcinoma was present in 19, melanoma in approximately 15, renal cell carcinoma in 9 and head and neck cancer in 9. Peripheral TCRbeta sequencing aimed to test whether ivuxolimab altered TCR sequence diversity and caused clonal T-cell expansion. Study-wide conclusions, independent of this receptor: Low levels of normalized T-cell clonal expansion were also seen in some patients who did not respond. The antigen specificity of the peripheral T cells that underwent clonal expansion was not determined. In the 0.1-3.0 mg/kg groups, partial responders had among the lowest normalized peripheral clonal expansion, particularly in CD8+ T cells. Clonal expansion of both CD4+ and CD8+ blood T cells was observed from baseline to week 6 at doses 0.1 to 3.0 mg/kg. After ivuxolimab, CD8+ T cells had more expanded clones than CD4+ T cells on average.

The germline V gene encodes CDR1 LNHDA and CDR2 SQIVND (reference sequence). V drops 5 bases and J drops 5 bases, leaving 19 bases in between. Its CDR3 holds 15 amino acids, cysteine through phenylalanine. Just CDR3 DNA is preserved here, 45 bases in frame from base 1. Genomic DNA was isolated from the sorted cells so that the TCRbeta CDR3 region could be sequenced. The immunoSEQ Assay was used for sequencing of TCRbeta CDR3 regions. What TCRdb holds here is the immuneACCESS table cut down to in-frame rearrangements. Part of the clones is not present; checked against another copy, under half of the missing clones reflect an unresolved V gene, and the others are unexplained. This sample lists over 55,000 clones; roughly nine tenths were detected once. The ten largest make up 3.5% to 4.5% of the sample. The trial excluded patients who had a history of autoimmune disease or who were on systemic immunosuppression. Peripheral blood for TCR sequencing was collected from all dose cohorts at baseline, on cycle 4 day 1, and on cycle 7 day 1. Samples came from an open-label, multicenter, first-in-human phase I dose-escalation trial of ivuxolimab. Adults with locally advanced or metastatic head and neck squamous cell, hepatocellular, melanoma or renal cell carcinoma were enrolled in the trial. Before TCR sequencing, CD4+ T cells and CD8+ T cells were sorted from peripheral blood as separate populations.

On this clone itself: The antigen it binds to is not known. Base quality data are lacking; no much larger clone is found one base away.

The sequence came from an adult with an advanced solid tumor such as melanoma, head and neck, liver or kidney cancer. The input for sequencing was CD4+ or CD8+ T cells sorted from blood, taken in a trial of the OX40 agonist ivuxolimab. The V gene is TRBV19 and the J gene is TRBJ2-7, with a weak D call of TRBD1 (6 bases match). The DNA sequence is as follows: TGTGCCAGTAGTGTAGGGACAAGGGGGAGCCACGAGCAGTACTTC. It translates to CASSVGTRGSHEQYF.